This TCR beta chain was identified in a study of T-cell reconstitution after alpha-beta-depleted transplantation in children. The CDR3 has 16 amino acids. The germline V gene has CDR1 MNHEY and CDR2 SVGEGT. V trimming: 6 bases; J trimming: 0 bases; junction bases outside the gene matches: 9. This sample's TCRbeta library carried unique molecular identifier barcodes. TCRdb reprocessed the PCR reads with MiXCR, giving one entry per CDR3 protein. Here the sample spans 600,000 or so distinct CDR3 sequences, roughly 24% being singletons. This receptor was taken from a boy under three years old who had a stem cell transplant for acute myeloid leukemia, so the T cells may come from the graft donor. The chain is built from TRBV6-2 or TRBV6-3 and TRBJ2-3; 7 nucleotides agree with TRBD1. The material was PBMCs, mostly from graft donor cells, obtained 360 days after TCRalphabeta/CD19-depleted stem cell transplant. This CDR3 reads CASRPRGQTSTDTQYF. CDR3 nucleotides: TGTGCCAGCAGACCACGGGGACAGACTAGCACAGATACGCAGTATTTT.